The 20 T cell receptor beta chains below were found in one sample sequenced in a study of response to subunit inactivated influenza vaccine (dated by TCRdb to 2017 to 2018). Receptors were amplified or captured by RT-PCR. The instrument was an Illumina HiSeq 2500. TCRdb reanalyzed the raw reads on its own, using fastp at Q25 for trimming and MiXCR for clone calling, and kept in-frame beta chains. Rows are combined by CDR3 protein, so each entry shows the most common genes and DNA. Within this sample are under 750,000 distinct CDR3 sequences, with about 12% of them counted one time only. The biggest ten clones account for 10% of the sample. Material: PBMCs from blood, obtained on the day of vaccination. These receptors were taken from a man between 50 and 59 years old who received an inactivated influenza vaccine. Donor details come from another sample of the same person, matched by shared clones.

This chain joins TRBV12-3 or TRBV12-4 and TRBJ2-7, with D tentatively TRBD2 (5 bases). The CDR3 contains 16 residues. The V and J ends lost 6 bases and 2 bases respectively, with 20 bases between them. The CDR3 is CASRGSGLSRPYEQYF. The CDR3 DNA reads TGTGCCAGCAGAGGATCCGGACTTTCTCGTCCCTACGAGCAGTACTTC.

This clonotype was observed many times. The rearrangement uses TRBV27 and TRBJ2-7; 8 nucleotides agree with TRBD1. J was trimmed by 7 bases and V by 4 bases; bases with no gene match: 9. Germline CDR1 and CDR2: MNHEY and SMNVEV (reference sequence). The CDR3 contains 14 residues. The CDR3 protein is CASSSTGGRREQYF. CDR3 DNA sequence: TGTGCCAGCAGTTCCACAGGGGGACGGAGGGAGCAGTACTTC.

This clonotype was counted ten times or more. The chain uses TRBV11-2 and TRBJ2-7; 12 positions match TRBD2. This CDR3 is built from 16 residues. The V gene end was trimmed by 10 bases and the J gene end by 1 base; junction bases not matched to a gene: 11. Germline V gene sequence: CDR1 SGHAT, CDR2 FQNNGV. The CDR3 DNA is TGTGCCACCTCTCCTCCGGGACTAGCGGGTTCCTACGAGCAGTACTTC. It yields the protein CATSPPGLAGSYEQYF. Together with reference TRBV11-2 and TRBJ2-7, the CDR3 gives the full variable domain: EAGVAQSPRYKIIEKRQSVAFWCNPISGHATLYWYQQILGQGPKLLIQFQNNGVVDDSQLPKDRFSAERLKGVDSTLKIQPAKLEDSAVYLCATSPPGLAGSYEQYFGPGTRLTVT.

This chain links TRBV4-1 with TRBJ1-5; weak D call: TRBD1 (5 bases). The CDR3 has 16 residues. Germline V gene sequence: CDR1 MGHRA, CDR2 YSYEKL. V was clipped by 1 base and J by 6 bases, with 16 bases between them. In DNA, the CDR3 is TGCGCCAGCAGCCAAGGGCAGGGTGGATCCGGTCAGCCCCAGCATTTT. This encodes CASSQGQGGSGQPQHF.

The chain is built from TRBV18 and TRBJ2-1; D may be TRBD2 (7 bases). The CDR3 spans 16 residues. Per germline, CDR1 KGHSH and CDR2 LQKENI. V lost 3 bases, J lost 3 bases, and 15 bases lay in between. CDR3 loop: CASSPQGGGLYNEQFF. The DNA of the CDR3 is TGTGCCAGCTCACCCCAAGGCGGGGGCCTCTACAATGAGCAGTTCTTC.

The chain carries TRBV7-2 and TRBJ1-1, with D perhaps TRBD1 (6 bases). Germline V gene data show CDR1 as SGHTA and CDR2 as FQGNSA. The V end was cut by 5 bases, the J end by 4 bases, with 17 bases between. This CDR3 contains 15 residues. In DNA, the CDR3 is TGTGCCAGCAGCCGAGTTGGGGGGCGAAGCACTGAAGCTTTCTTT. Translation: CASSRVGGRSTEAFF.

This clonotype was seen a few times. V and J are TRBV20-1 and TRBJ1-2, with 8 bases lining up with TRBD1. Germline V gene sequence: CDR1 DFQATT, CDR2 SNEGSKA (reference sequence). The CDR3 is 13 residues long. The ends lost 3 bases at V and 5 bases at J; junction bases unmatched: 5. The CDR3 sequence: CSARQTGVYGYTF. The DNA of the CDR3 is TGCAGTGCTAGGCAGACAGGGGTTTATGGCTACACCTTC.

This clonotype was seen a handful of times. This chain joins TRBV28 and TRBJ2-7; TRBD1 is a possible D gene (5 bases). Per the germline V gene, CDR1 is MDHEN and CDR2 is SYDVKM. The CDR3 has 14 residues. Trimming removed 7 bases from V and 5 bases from J, with 18 bases in between. Here the CDR3 reads CASKQNGREHEQYF. In DNA, the CDR3 is TGTGCCAGCAAACAAAACGGCAGGGAACACGAGCAGTACTTC.

This clonotype was observed a few times. The chain couples TRBV10-2 to TRBJ2-1, with TRBD2 matching over 9 bases. Germline CDR1 and CDR2: WSHSY and SAAADI. This CDR3 spans 11 amino acids. J lost 14 bases, V lost 5 bases, and 4 bases had no gene match. The CDR3 region has the DNA TGCGCCAGCAGTCGACTAGCGGAGGAGTTCTTC. Translating gives CASSRLAEEFF.

This clonotype was counted only a few times. The rearrangement joins TRBV7-8 to TRBJ2-7; 7 positions agree with TRBD1. Germline V gene sequence: CDR1 SGHVS, CDR2 FQNEAQ. This CDR3 region has 16 residues. The V segment lost 0 bases and the J segment 5 bases; nucleotides outside the gene matches: 10. CDR3 protein: CASSLAKMLRGNEQYF. The CDR3 DNA sequence: TGTGCCAGCAGCTTAGCTAAGATGCTCAGGGGGAACGAGCAGTACTTC.

The sample holds many counts of this clonotype. This chain joins TRBV10-3 and TRBJ2-4; D possibly corresponds to TRBD2 (5 bases). V lost 8 bases to trimming and J lost 1 base, with 9 bases between them. CDR1 ENHRY and CDR2 SYGVKD come from the germline V gene. This CDR3 contains 13 residues. CDR3 sequence: CAIREHAKNIQYF. As DNA, the CDR3 is TGTGCCATCCGGGAACACGCCAAAAACATTCAGTACTTC.

This clonotype was seen only a few times. The chain recombines TRBV10-3 with TRBJ1-6; D perhaps matches TRBD1 (6 bases). The CDR3 has 17 residues. Germline V gene sequence: CDR1 ENHRY, CDR2 SYGVKD. V lost 2 bases and J 7 bases, leaving 18 bases between the germline ends. CDR3 nucleotide sequence: TGTGCCATCAGTGAGGGATTTGGTACAGGGTGGAATTCACCCCTCCACTTT. Amino acid sequence: CAISEGFGTGWNSPLHF.

Ten or more counts support this clonotype. CDR3 sequence reads: CASSQFGLSADTQYF. The CDR3 DNA sequence: TGTGCCAGCAGCCAATTCGGACTCAGCGCAGATACGCAGTATTTT. The chain employs TRBV28 and TRBJ2-3; tentative D call: TRBD2 (5 bases). This CDR3 is built from 15 residues. The V gene lost 6 bases and the J gene lost 4 bases, with 17 bases spanning the gap. Germline CDR1 reads MDHEN; CDR2 reads SYDVKM.

This clonotype was observed at least ten times. The chain links TRBV20-1 to TRBJ2-2; TRBD1 agrees at 8 bases. Germline CDR1 reads DFQATT; CDR2 reads SNEGSKA (reference sequence). This CDR3 is 15 amino acids long. J gave up 4 bases and V 3 bases, and 7 bases lay outside the gene matches. The CDR3 here is CSARSEDRATGELFF. Here the CDR3 DNA reads TGCAGTGCTAGGTCTGAGGACAGGGCCACCGGGGAGCTGTTTTTT.

Ten or more counts support this clonotype. A junction end diverges from the germline sequence, so it may reflect a read error. The V call is TRBV2, the J call TRBJ2-3, with D possibly being TRBD1 (6 bases). This CDR3 is 11 amino acids long. Germline V gives CDR1 SNHLY, CDR2 FYNNEI. The CDR3 DNA follows: TGTGCCAGCAGCGAAGGGGGAAGTCAGTATTTT. Amino acid sequence: CASSEGGSQYF.

This clonotype was observed at least ten times. The V call is TRBV10-3, the J call TRBJ2-7; D is unresolved. The CDR3 covers 12 residues. Germline V gene lookup returns CDR1 ENHRY and CDR2 SYGVKD. Trimming cost V 2 bases and J 3 bases, with 5 bases left between them. Here the CDR3 reads CAISETLYEQYF. The CDR3 DNA sequence: TGTGCCATCAGTGAGACCCTCTACGAGCAGTACTTC.

This chain joins TRBV20-1 and TRBJ2-7; D might be TRBD2 (6 bases). This CDR3 contains 13 residues. CDR1 and CDR2 from the germline V gene are DFQATT and SNEGSKA (reference sequence). Trimming removed 2 bases from V and 7 bases from J, with 15 bases in between. CDR3 residues: CSARWGGSGEQYF. In DNA form, the CDR3 reads TGCAGTGCTAGATGGGGAGGATCTGGTGAGCAGTACTTC.

The sample holds a few counts of this clonotype. The J gene is TRBJ2-3, the V gene TRBV9; weak D call: TRBD2 (5 bases). The CDR3 spans 16 residues. CDR1 is SGDLS, CDR2 YYNGEE, per germline. V dropped 0 bases and J dropped 2 bases, with 13 bases sitting between them. CDR3 in DNA: TGTGCCAGCAGCGTAGAAGGGAGAACCCCCACAGATACGCAGTATTTT. Its translation is CASSVEGRTPTDTQYF.

This clonotype was counted many times. This sequence joins TRBV12-3 or TRBV12-4 and TRBJ1-1; D uncertain. This CDR3 comprises 13 residues. V lost 4 bases and J lost 7, with 13 bases in between. Here the CDR3 reads CASSSEGPYEAFF. CDR3 DNA sequence: TGTGCCAGCAGTTCAGAAGGGCCGTATGAAGCTTTCTTT.

The V gene is TRBV20-1, the J gene TRBJ1-2, with TRBD1 as a possible D gene (6 bases). The V end was cut by 8 bases, the J end by 0 bases, with 10 bases between. CDR3 length: 12 amino acids. Germline loops: CDR1 DFQATT, CDR2 SNEGSKA (reference sequence). CDR3 sequence (DNA): TGCAGTACATACAGGGCTAACTATGGCTACACCTTC. As protein: CSTYRANYGYTF.